These T cell receptor beta chains were read from a single sample in a study of blood T cell repertoires in COVID-19. Libraries were prepared by immunoSEQ multiplex PCR; TCRdb keeps only in-frame clonotypes and omits some of them. The top ten hold roughly 3.5% of the sample, which has under 100,000 clones, about nine tenths seen once. The specimen sequenced was peripheral blood. The receptors derive from a woman aged 70-85 years with acute or convalescent COVID-19. The CDR3 runs from the conserved cysteine through the conserved F or W. A D gene is named only where the DNA matches it firmly. Clone size is shown for a subset of rows, as once, few, many or a class of expanded clone.

j_call d_call v_call clone_size cdr3_nt cdr3_aa
TRBJ1-4 - TRBV5-1 - TGCGCCAGCGGGCCGGGGTCTGCAACTAATGAAAAACTGTTTTTT CASGPGSATNEKLFF
TRBJ1-1 - TRBV5-1 - TGCGCCAGCAGTAATACGGGGAACACTGAAGCTTTCTTT CASSNTGNTEAFF
TRBJ1-2 - TRBV6-2/TRBV6-3 - TGTGCCAGCAGTTATGGGCAGAACTATGGCTACACCTTC CASSYGQNYGYTF
TRBJ2-1 TRBD1 TRBV6-1 - TGTGCCAGCAGTGAAAAACCGGGACAGCCTAACAATGAGCAGTTCTTC CASSEKPGQPNNEQFF
TRBJ1-2 - TRBV28 few TGTGCCAGCAGCCCACATTCCGTTAGGGGGGAGGGCGGCGGCTACACCTTC CASSPHSVRGEGGGYTF
TRBJ2-3 - TRBV5-1 - TGCGCCAGCAGCCCCAACCAGGGTAGGGACACAGATACGCAGTATTTT CASSPNQGRDTDTQYF
TRBJ1-1 TRBD1 TRBV29-1 - TGCAGCGTTCGAGGACAGGGGGGCACTGAAGCTTTCTTT CSVRGQGGTEAFF
TRBJ1-2 - TRBV11-2 - TGTGCCAGCAGCTTAGTCCGGGGGACCCCCTATGGCTACACCTTC CASSLVRGTPYGYTF
TRBJ1-1 - TRBV19 - TGTGCCAGTAGTACCGGAGGGGTGAACACTGAAGCTTTCTTT CASSTGGVNTEAFF
TRBJ1-2 - TRBV19 - TGTGCCAGTAGTATCCGGGACACATCCTACACCTTC CASSIRDTSYTF
TRBJ2-3 - TRBV24-1 - TGTGCCACCAGTGGACGGGGGGCTAACACAGATACGCAGTATTTT CATSGRGANTDTQYF
TRBJ2-7 TRBD1 TRBV19 - TGTGCCAGTTCCGGACAGGGGATCTCCTTCTACGAGCAGTACTTC CASSGQGISFYEQYF
TRBJ2-7 TRBD1 TRBV3-1/TRBV3-2 - TGTGCCAGCAGCCGATCCCGCGCCGGTCAGGGGGCGAACTACGAGCAGTACTTC CASSRSRAGQGANYEQYF
TRBJ1-2 TRBD1 TRBV3-1/TRBV3-2 - TGTGCCAGCACCGGGACAGGGACGAGCGGCTACACCTTC CASTGTGTSGYTF
TRBJ1-2 - TRBV6-6 - TGTGCCAGCAGTTGGCCTCGTGTCCAGGGCGACTATGGCTACACCTTC CASSWPRVQGDYGYTF
TRBJ2-3 TRBD1 TRBV29-1 - TGCAGCGTTGGGACAGGGGGCACAGATACGCAGTATTTT CSVGTGGTDTQYF
TRBJ2-1 - TRBV7-9 - TGTGCCAGCAGCTTCCTCGCGGGCCCGCGCAATGAGCAGTTCTTC CASSFLAGPRNEQFF
TRBJ1-3 - TRBV5-6 - TGTGCCAGCAGCTTGGTTAGTGGCTCTGGAAACACCATATATTTT CASSLVSGSGNTIYF
TRBJ2-1 TRBD1 TRBV11-1 - TGTGCCAGCAGCACCCGTCAACAGGGGCGGAACAATGAGCAGTTCTTC CASSTRQQGRNNEQFF
TRBJ1-6 - TRBV4-1 - TGCGCCAGCAGCCACGTACTCAAGGGGACACCTAATTCACCCCTCCACTTT CASSHVLKGTPNSPLHF